Sequencing of this TCR beta chain was carried out in a study of T cell responses to AZD1222 COVID-19 vaccine. The study's findings and limits: Nearly half of spike-specific TCRs reportedly target unmutated variant regions. A mostly white British donor set with more females was recruited, and clonal diversity was possibly underestimated.

The length of the CDR3 is 11 residues. Germline V lookup: CDR1 GTSNPN, CDR2 SVGIG (reference sequence). The V gene lost 3 bases and the J gene lost 1 base, with 0 bases spanning the gap. Notes on this clone: Its matching antigen is unknown.

Only in-frame clones appear in the TCRdb table, and some are missing; sequencing was by immunoSEQ multiplex PCR. The table records 160,000 or so clones, almost 90% of them present only once. The receptor's source is an adult in good health. Source: peripheral blood, taken on day 0 of AZD1222 vaccination. The chain joins TRBV30 to TRBJ2-2, with D unclear. CDR3 residues: CAWRNTGELFF. The DNA for the CDR3 is TGTGCCTGGAGGAACACCGGGGAGCTGTTTTTT.